The next 15 T cell receptor beta chains were all read from a single sample in a study of T cell responses to AZD1222 COVID-19 vaccine. Sequencing used immunoSEQ multiplex PCR; TCRdb keeps in-frame clones, though not all of them. The profile shows approximately 150,000 clones, roughly 90% of them singletons. This sample comprised peripheral blood, obtained on day 0 of AZD1222 vaccination. These receptors originate from an adult in good health.

The chain combines TRBV4-1 with TRBJ2-5; 7 bases agree with TRBD1. The germline V gene encodes CDR1 MGHRA and CDR2 YSYEKL. This CDR3 region has 14 residues. The V segment lost 5 bases and the J segment 4 bases; nucleotides outside the gene matches: 7. The CDR3 spells CASSYDHRGETQYF. The DNA of the CDR3 is TGCGCCAGCAGCTATGATCACAGGGGAGAGACCCAGTACTTC.

The table lists this clone with a count of one. This chain links TRBV4-1 with TRBJ2-7; 7 bases map to TRBD2. The germline CDR1 and CDR2 sequences are MGHRA and YSYEKL. The CDR3 contains 16 residues. V was pared by 2 bases and J by 0 bases, with 7 bases of the junction left unmatched. CDR3 sequence: CASSQYSSGLSYEQYF. The DNA for the CDR3 is TGCGCCAGCAGCCAATACTCTAGCGGTCTCTCCTACGAGCAGTACTTC.

This sequence joins TRBV5-1 and TRBJ2-7; possible D gene TRBD2, 7 bases. CDR1 and CDR2 from the germline V gene are SGHRS and YFSETQ. V lost 0 bases and J 4 bases, leaving 11 bases between the germline ends. The CDR3 covers 14 residues. The chain's CDR3 is CASSLGGGRYEQYF. In DNA, the CDR3 is TGCGCCAGCAGCTTGGGGGGGGGCCGGTACGAGCAGTACTTC.

The rearrangement links TRBV7-3 to TRBJ2-6; D unresolved. V was trimmed by 0 bases and J by 4 bases, leaving 10 bases between them. CDR1 is SGHTA, CDR2 FQGTGA, per germline. The CDR3 has 16 residues. CDR3 region: CASSLTTSAGANVLTF. The CDR3 nucleotides are TGTGCCAGCAGCTTAACTACGAGTGCGGGGGCCAACGTCCTGACTTTC.

V gene TRBV6-6 combines with J gene TRBJ1-1; D not resolved. Germline V gene data show CDR1 as MNHNY and CDR2 as SVGAGI (reference sequence). The CDR3 contains 14 residues. Trimming took off 2 bases at V and 1 base at J, with 8 bases between the two ends. The CDR3 nucleotides read TGTGCCAGCAGTTACGGTACAGCGAACACTGAAGCTTTCTTT. Amino acid sequence: CASSYGTANTEAFF.

The chain is built from TRBV27 and TRBJ1-2; D may be TRBD1 (5 bases). V dropped 2 bases and J dropped 4 bases, with 11 bases sitting between them. Germline CDR1 MNHEY, CDR2 SMNVEV (reference sequence). The CDR3 contains 14 residues. The CDR3 bases are TGTGCCAGCAGTTTAAAAGGGGCTAGCTATGGCTACACCTTC. It encodes CASSLKGASYGYTF.

Here the CDR3 DNA reads TGTGCCAGCACGACTTGGGACAGGATGACCTACGAGCAGTACTTC. Translation: CASTTWDRMTYEQYF. The chain uses TRBV28 and TRBJ2-7, with 8 bases aligning to TRBD1. CDR1 MDHEN and CDR2 SYDVKM come from the germline V gene. The V gene end was trimmed by 7 bases and the J gene end by 2 bases; junction bases not matched to a gene: 10. This CDR3 is 15 amino acids long.

This clone appeared a few times. The chain uses TRBV7-9 and TRBJ1-4; tentative D call: TRBD1 (5 bases). This CDR3 has 16 amino acids. V lost 5 bases and J lost 6, with 19 bases in between. Looked up from germline, CDR1 is SEHNR and CDR2 is FQNEAQ (reference sequence). CDR3 in amino acids: CASSPGSRWGDEKLFF. The CDR3 coding sequence is TGTGCCAGCAGCCCCGGATCCAGGTGGGGCGATGAAAAACTGTTTTTT.

The V gene is TRBV29-1, the J gene TRBJ2-7; D gene unclear. This CDR3 region has 13 residues. In germline, CDR1 is SQVTM, CDR2 ANQGSEA. The V end lost 5 bases, the J end lost 2 bases, and 13 bases lay between the germline ends. Written as DNA, the CDR3 is TGCAGCGTTTCCTCGACAAGTACCTACGAGCAGTACTTC. Residues: CSVSSTSTYEQYF.

This clone came up once. The J gene is TRBJ1-2, the V gene TRBV7-8, with TRBD1 as a possible D gene (6 bases). This CDR3 region has 16 residues. Trimming stripped 0 bases from V and 0 bases from J, with 11 bases between. In germline, CDR1 is SGHVS, CDR2 FQNEAQ. The CDR3 here is CASSLAGGQTNYGYTF. The CDR3 DNA is TGTGCCAGCAGCTTAGCCGGGGGGCAGACTAACTATGGCTACACCTTC.

The gene calls are TRBV19 and TRBJ2-5, with D maybe TRBD2 (5 bases). CDR1 and CDR2 from the germline V gene are LNHDA and SQIVND (reference sequence). The V and J ends lost 1 base and 6 bases respectively, with 15 bases between them. The length of the CDR3 is 15 residues. This CDR3 reads CASSIASGRGKTQYF. The CDR3 DNA sequence: TGTGCCAGTAGTATAGCGAGCGGAAGAGGAAAGACCCAGTACTTC.

The chain uses TRBV13 and TRBJ2-5; the match to TRBD1 covers 10 bases. Germline V gives CDR1 PRHDT, CDR2 FYEKMQ (reference sequence). This CDR3 is 15 amino acids long. The V and J ends lost 5 bases and 4 bases, in that order; junction bases with no gene match: 7. The CDR3 DNA is TGTGCCAGCAGCCCGGGACAGGGGCATCCAGAGACCCAGTACTTC. It codes for CASSPGQGHPETQYF.

Regarding this clone: Different DNA sequences within this sample yield the same CDR3. V gene TRBV13 combines with J gene TRBJ1-1; D is uncertain. Trimming took 0 bases from V and 8 from J, leaving 7 bases between them. The CDR3 covers 12 residues. Germline lookup yields CDR1 PRHDT and CDR2 FYEKMQ (reference sequence). CDR3 amino acids: CASSLGRLEAFF. The CDR3 DNA reads as TGTGCCAGCAGCTTAGGAAGGTTAGAAGCTTTCTTT.

The chain is built from TRBV27 and TRBJ1-2, with D possibly TRBD1 on 5 matching bases. Trimming left V 5 bases short and J 2 bases short, with 9 bases between. CDR1 is MNHEY, CDR2 SMNVEV, per germline (reference sequence). This CDR3 is built from 13 residues. In DNA, the CDR3 is TGTGCCAGCAGTCGGGGGGGGAACTATGGCTACACCTTC. This translates into CASSRGGNYGYTF.

This rearrangement joins TRBV4-1 to TRBJ2-3; D uncertain. V was shortened by 8 bases and J by 1 base, with 16 bases between the two germline ends. The CDR3 has 15 amino acids. The germline gives CDR1 MGHRA, CDR2 YSYEKL. CDR3 loop: CASAMGGAGTDTQYF. The CDR3 nucleotides are TGCGCCAGCGCGATGGGTGGCGCGGGCACAGATACGCAGTATTTT.